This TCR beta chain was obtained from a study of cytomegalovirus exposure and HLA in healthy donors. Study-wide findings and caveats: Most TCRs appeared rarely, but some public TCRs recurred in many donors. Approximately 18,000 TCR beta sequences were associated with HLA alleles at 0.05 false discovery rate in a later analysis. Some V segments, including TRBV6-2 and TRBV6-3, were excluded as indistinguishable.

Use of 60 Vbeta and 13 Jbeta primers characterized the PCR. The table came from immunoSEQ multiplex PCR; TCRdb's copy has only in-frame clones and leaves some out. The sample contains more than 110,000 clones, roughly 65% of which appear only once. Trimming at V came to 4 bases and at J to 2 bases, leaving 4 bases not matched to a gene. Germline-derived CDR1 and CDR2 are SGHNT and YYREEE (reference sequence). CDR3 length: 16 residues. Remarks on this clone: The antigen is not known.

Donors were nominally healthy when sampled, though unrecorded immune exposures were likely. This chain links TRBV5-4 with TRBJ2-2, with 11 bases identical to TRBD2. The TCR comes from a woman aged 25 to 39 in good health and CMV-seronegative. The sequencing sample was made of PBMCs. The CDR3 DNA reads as TGTGCCAGCAGCCTGGGACTAGCGGCCAACACCGGGGAGCTGTTTTTT. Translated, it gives CASSLGLAANTGELFF.